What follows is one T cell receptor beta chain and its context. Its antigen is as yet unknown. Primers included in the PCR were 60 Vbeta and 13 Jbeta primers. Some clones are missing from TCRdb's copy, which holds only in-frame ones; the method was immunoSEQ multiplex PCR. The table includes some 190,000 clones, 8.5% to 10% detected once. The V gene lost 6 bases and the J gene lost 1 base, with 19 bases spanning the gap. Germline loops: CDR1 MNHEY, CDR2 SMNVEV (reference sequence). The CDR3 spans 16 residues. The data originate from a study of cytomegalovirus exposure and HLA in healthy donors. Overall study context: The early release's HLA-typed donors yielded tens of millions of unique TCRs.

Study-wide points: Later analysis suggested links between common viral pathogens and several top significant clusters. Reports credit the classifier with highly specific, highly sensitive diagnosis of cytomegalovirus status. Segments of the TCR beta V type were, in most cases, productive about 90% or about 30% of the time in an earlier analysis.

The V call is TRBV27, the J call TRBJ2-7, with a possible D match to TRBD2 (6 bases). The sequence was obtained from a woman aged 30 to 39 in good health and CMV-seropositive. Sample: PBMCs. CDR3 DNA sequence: TGTGCCAGCAGCCCCTACGGGGGAGGCCGATCCTACGAGCAGTACTTC. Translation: CASSPYGGGRSYEQYF.